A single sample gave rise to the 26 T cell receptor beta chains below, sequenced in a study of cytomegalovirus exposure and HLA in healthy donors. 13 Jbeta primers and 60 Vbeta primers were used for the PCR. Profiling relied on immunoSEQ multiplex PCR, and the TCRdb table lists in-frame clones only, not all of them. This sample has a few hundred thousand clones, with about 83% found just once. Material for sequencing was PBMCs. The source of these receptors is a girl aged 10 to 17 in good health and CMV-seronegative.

CDR3 protein: CASSPRTGVYNEQFF. The CDR3 coding sequence is TGTGCCAGCAGCCCACGGACAGGAGTCTACAATGAGCAGTTCTTC. The rearrangement joins TRBV4-2 to TRBJ2-1, with 7 nucleotides matching TRBD1. Trimming cost V 4 bases and J 3 bases; bases outside gene matches: 6. CDR3 length: 15 residues. Looked up from germline, CDR1 is LGHNA and CDR2 is YNFKEQ.

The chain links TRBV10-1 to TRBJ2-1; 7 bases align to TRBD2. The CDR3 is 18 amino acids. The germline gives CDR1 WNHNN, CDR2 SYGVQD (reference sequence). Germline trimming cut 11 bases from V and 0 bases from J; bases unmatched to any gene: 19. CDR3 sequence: CADLTSVFDPYSYNEQFF. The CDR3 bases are TGCGCCGACCTAACTAGCGTCTTCGACCCTTACTCCTACAATGAGCAGTTCTTC.

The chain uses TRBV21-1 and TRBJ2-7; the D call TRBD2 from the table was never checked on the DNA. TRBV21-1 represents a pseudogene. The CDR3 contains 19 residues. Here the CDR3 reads CASSPGSGGVPPPSYEQYF. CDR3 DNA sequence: TGTGCCAGCAGCCCGGGGTCGGGGGGGGTCCCCCCACCATCCTACGAGCAGTACTTC.

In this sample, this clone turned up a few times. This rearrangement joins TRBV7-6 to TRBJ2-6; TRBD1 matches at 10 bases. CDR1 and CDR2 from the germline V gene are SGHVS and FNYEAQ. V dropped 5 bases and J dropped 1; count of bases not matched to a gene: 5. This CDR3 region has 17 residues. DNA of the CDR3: TGTGCCAGCAGCCCGGGACAGGGGTGGTCTGGGGCCAACGTCCTGACTTTC. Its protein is CASSPGQGWSGANVLTF. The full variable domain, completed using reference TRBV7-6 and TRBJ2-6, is GAGVSQSPRYKVTKRGQDVALRCDPISGHVSLYWYRQALGQGPEFLTYFNYEAQQDKSGLPNDRFSAERPEGSISTLTIQRTEQRDSAMYRCASSPGQGWSGANVLTFGAGSRLTVL.

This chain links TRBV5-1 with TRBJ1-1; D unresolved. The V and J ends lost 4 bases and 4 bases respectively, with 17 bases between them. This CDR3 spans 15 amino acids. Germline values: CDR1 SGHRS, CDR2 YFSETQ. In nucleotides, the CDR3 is TGCGCCAGCAGCCCCCCCCTGGGCGGGGTCACTGAAGCTTTCTTT. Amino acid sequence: CASSPPLGGVTEAFF. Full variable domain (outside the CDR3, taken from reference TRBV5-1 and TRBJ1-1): KAGVTQTPRYLIKTRGQQVTLSCSPISGHRSVSWYQQTPGQGLQFLFEYFSETQRNKGNFPGRFSGRQFSNSRSEMNVSTLELGDSALYLCASSPPLGGVTEAFFGQGTRLTVV.

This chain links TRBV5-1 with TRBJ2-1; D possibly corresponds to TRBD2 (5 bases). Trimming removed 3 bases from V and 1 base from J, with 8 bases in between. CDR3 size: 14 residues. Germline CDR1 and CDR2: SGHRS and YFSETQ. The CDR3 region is CASSSDYSYNEQFF. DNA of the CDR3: TGCGCCAGCAGCTCTGACTATTCCTACAATGAGCAGTTCTTC.

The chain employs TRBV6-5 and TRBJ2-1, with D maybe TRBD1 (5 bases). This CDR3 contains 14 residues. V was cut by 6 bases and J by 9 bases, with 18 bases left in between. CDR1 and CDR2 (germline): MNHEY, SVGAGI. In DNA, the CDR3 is TGTGCCAGCAGATCCGACAGAGGACACAGTGAGCAGTTCTTC. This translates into CASRSDRGHSEQFF.

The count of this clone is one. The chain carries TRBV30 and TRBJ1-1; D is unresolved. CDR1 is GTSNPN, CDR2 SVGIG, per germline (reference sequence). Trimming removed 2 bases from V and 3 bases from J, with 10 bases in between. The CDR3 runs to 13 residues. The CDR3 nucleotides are TGTGCCTGGAGTCGGAGGAGGGACACTGAAGCTTTCTTT. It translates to CAWSRRRDTEAFF.

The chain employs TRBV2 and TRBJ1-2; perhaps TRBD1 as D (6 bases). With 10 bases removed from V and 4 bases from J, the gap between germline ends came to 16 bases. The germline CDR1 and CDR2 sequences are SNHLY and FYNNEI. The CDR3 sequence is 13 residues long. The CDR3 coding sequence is TGTGCCATGGGAGGGGGTCATATCTATGGCTACACCTTC. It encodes CAMGGGHIYGYTF.

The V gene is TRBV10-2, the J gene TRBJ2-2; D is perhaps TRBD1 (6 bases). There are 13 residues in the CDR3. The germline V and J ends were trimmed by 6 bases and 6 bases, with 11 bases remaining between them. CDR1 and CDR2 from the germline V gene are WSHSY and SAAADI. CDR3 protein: CASSFRGPGELFF. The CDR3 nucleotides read TGCGCCAGCAGCTTCAGGGGCCCCGGGGAGCTGTTTTTT.

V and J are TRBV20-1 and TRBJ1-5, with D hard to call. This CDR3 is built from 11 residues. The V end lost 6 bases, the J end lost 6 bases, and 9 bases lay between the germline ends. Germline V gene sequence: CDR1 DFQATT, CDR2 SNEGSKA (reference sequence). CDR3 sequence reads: CSAGSRQPQHF. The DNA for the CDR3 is TGCAGTGCGGGCAGTCGTCAGCCCCAGCATTTT.

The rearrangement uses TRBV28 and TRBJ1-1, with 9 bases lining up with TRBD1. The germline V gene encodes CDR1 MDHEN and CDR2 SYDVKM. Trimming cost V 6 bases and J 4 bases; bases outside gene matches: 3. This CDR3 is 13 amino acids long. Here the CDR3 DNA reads TGTGCCAGCAGGGGGACAGGGAGCACTGAAGCTTTCTTT. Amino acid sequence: CASRGTGSTEAFF. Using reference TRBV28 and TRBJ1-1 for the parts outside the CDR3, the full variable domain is DVKVTQSSRYLVKRTGEKVFLECVQDMDHENMFWYRQDPGLGLRLIYFSYDVKMKEKGDIPEGYSVSREKKERFSLILESASTNQTSMYLCASRGTGSTEAFFGQGTRLTVV.

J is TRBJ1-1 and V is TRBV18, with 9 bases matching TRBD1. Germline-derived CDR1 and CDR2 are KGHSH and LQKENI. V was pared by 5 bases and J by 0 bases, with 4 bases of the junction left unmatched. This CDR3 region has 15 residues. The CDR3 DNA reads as TGTGCCAGCTCAGCGGGACAGGGTCTGAACACTGAAGCTTTCTTT. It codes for CASSAGQGLNTEAFF.

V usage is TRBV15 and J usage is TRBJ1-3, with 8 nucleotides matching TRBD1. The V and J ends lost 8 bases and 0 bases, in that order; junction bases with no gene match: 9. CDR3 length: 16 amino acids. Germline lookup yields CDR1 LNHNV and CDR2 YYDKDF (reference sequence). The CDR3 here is CATSPGTGFSGNTIYF. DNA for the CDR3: TGTGCCACCTCTCCCGGGACAGGATTCTCTGGAAACACCATATATTTT.

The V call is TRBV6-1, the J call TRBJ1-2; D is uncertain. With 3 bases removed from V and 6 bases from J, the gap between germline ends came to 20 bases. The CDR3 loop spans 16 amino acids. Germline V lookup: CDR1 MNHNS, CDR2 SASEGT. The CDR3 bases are TGTGCCAGCAGTGAGATTTTTATGGCTTTCCTTGATGGCTACACCTTC. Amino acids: CASSEIFMAFLDGYTF.

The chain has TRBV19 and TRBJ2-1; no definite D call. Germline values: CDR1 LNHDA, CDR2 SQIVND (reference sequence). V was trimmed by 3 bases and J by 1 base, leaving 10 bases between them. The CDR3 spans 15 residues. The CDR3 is CASSMTGGSYNEQFF. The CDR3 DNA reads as TGTGCCAGTAGTATGACTGGCGGTTCCTACAATGAGCAGTTCTTC.

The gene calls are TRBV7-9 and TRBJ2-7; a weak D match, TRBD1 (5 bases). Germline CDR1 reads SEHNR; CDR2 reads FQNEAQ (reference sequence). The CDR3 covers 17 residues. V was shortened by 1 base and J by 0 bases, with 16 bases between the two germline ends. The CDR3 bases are TGTGCCAGCAGCTTAGTCTCAACAGGACGAACCTCCTACGAGCAGTACTTC. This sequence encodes CASSLVSTGRTSYEQYF. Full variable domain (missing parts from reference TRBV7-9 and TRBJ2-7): DTGVSQNPRHKITKRGQNVTFRCDPISEHNRLYWYRQTLGQGPEFLTYFQNEAQLEKSRLLSDRFSAERPKGSFSTLEIQRTEQGDSAMYLCASSLVSTGRTSYEQYFGPGTRLTVT.

CDR3 amino acids: CASSGGGDSYGYTF. Here the CDR3 DNA reads TGTGCCAGCAGCGGGGGCGGGGATAGCTATGGCTACACCTTC. The chain links TRBV9 to TRBJ1-2; the D gene is possibly TRBD1 (5 bases). Germline V gives CDR1 SGDLS, CDR2 YYNGEE. The germline V and J ends were trimmed by 3 bases and 4 bases, with 13 bases remaining between them. The CDR3 extends over 14 amino acids.

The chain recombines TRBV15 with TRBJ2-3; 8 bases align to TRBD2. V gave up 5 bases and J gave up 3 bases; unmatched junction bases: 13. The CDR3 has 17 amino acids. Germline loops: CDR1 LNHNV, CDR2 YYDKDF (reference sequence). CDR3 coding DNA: TGTGCCACCAGCCCAAAACGGGGGACTAGGTCGACAGATACGCAGTATTTT. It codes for CATSPKRGTRSTDTQYF. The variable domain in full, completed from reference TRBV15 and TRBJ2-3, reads DAMVIQNPRYQVTQFGKPVTLSCSQTLNHNVMYWYQQKSSQAPKLLFHYYDKDFNNEADTPDNFQSRRPNTSFCFLDIRSPGLGDTAMYLCATSPKRGTRSTDTQYFGPGTRLTVL.

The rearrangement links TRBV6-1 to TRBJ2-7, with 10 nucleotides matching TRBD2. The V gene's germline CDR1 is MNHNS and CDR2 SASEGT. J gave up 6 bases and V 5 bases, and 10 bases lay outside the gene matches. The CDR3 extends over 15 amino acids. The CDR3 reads CASSPPSGSASEQYF. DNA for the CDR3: TGTGCCAGCAGTCCCCCTAGCGGGAGTGCCTCCGAGCAGTACTTC.

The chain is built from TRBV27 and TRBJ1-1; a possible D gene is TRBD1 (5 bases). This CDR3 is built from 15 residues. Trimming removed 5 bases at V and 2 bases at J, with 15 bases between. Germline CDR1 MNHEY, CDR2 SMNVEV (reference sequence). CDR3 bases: TGTGCCAGCAGTCACAGGCGTCTCTTTAACACTGAAGCTTTCTTT. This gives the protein CASSHRRLFNTEAFF.

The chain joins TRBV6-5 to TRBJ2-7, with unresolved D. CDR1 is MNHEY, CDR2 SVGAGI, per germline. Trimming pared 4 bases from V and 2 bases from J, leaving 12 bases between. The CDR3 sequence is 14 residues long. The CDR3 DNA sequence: TGTGCCAGCAGTTCAGGATTTCCCACCTACGAGCAGTACTTC. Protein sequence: CASSSGFPTYEQYF.

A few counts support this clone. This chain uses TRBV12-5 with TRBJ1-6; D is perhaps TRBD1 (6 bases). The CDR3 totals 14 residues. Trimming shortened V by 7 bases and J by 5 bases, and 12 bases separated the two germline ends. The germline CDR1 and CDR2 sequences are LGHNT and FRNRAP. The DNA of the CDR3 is TGTGCTAGTGCCCAGGGGTTGGATAATTCACCCCTCCACTTT. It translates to CASAQGLDNSPLHF.

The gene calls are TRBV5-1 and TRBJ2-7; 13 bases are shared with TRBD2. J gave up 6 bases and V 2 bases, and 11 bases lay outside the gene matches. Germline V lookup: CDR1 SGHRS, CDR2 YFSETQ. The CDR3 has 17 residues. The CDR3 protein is CASSLTLGLAGDVEQYF. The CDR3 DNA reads TGCGCCAGCAGCTTAACCTTAGGACTAGCGGGAGACGTCGAGCAGTACTTC.

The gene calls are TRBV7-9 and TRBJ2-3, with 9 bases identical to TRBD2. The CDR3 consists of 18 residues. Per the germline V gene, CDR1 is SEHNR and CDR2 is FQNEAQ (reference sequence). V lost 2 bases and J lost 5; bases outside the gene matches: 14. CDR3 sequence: CASSLSPGMRGGGDTQYF. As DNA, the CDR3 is TGTGCCAGCAGCTTATCGCCGGGTATGCGGGGGGGCGGAGATACGCAGTATTTT.

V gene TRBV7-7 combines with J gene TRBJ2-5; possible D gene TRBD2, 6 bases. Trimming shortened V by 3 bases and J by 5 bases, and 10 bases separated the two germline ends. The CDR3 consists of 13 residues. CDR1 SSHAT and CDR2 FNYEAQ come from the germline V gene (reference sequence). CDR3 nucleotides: TGTGCCAGCAGCTTCGGAGGGACCGAGACCCAGTACTTC. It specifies CASSFGGTETQYF.